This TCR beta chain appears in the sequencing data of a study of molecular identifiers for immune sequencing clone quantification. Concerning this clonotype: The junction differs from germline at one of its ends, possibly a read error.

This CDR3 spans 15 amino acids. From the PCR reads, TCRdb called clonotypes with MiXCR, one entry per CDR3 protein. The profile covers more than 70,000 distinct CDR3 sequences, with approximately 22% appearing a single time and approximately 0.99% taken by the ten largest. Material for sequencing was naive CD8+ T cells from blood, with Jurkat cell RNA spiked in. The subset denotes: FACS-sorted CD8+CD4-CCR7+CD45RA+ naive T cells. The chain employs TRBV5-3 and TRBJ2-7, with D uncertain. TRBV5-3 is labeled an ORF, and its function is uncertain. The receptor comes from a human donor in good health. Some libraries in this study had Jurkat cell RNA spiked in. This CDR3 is CASSLGFGGTYEQCF. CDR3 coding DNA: TGTGCCAGCAGCTTGGGTTTCGGCGGAACCTACGAGCAGTGCTTC.